This TCR beta chain originates from a study of beta chain features in type 1 diabetes. Findings and caveats of the study: Among all four CD4+ subsets, Type 1 diabetes patients had TCRB CDR3s that were moderately but significantly shorter.

The authors reverse transcribed all of the isolated RNA, so sequencing captured expressed TCRB transcripts. Profiled with immunoSEQ multiplex PCR; TCRdb holds only in-frame clones, not every one. The sample lists 250,000 to 300,000 clones, less than 30% seen once, with around 0.013% in the top ten. Concerning this clone: Its antigen is as yet unknown. Other DNA sequences in the sample encode the same CDR3.

CDR1 and CDR2 (germline): KGHSH, LQKENI. J lost 2 bases, V lost 3 bases, and 1 base had no gene match. The length of the CDR3 is 14 residues. This TCR was sampled from a woman in her 30s with type 1 diabetes. Sequenced: naive CD4+ T cells from blood. The chain employs TRBV18 and TRBJ2-5; the match to TRBD2 covers 9 bases. The CDR3, as DNA: TGTGCCAGCTCACCGACTAGCGGACAAGAGACCCAGTACTTC. Protein: CASSPTSGQETQYF.